This T cell receptor beta chain comes out of a study of PD-1 blockade in classical Hodgkin lymphoma. Study at large: Nivolumab dosed at 3 mg/kg went to patients intravenously every 2 weeks.

On this clone: Its target is unknown.

Study conclusions and caveats: With respect to the repertoire differences, their causes, possibly disease activity or prior therapy, remain undefined.

Described time point: cycle 4 day 1 (C4D1), after around six weeks of nivolumab. Relapse after autologous stem cell transplantation occurred in every patient, and brentuximab vedotin exposure varied. The method was immunoSEQ multiplex PCR; TCRdb's version includes in-frame clones alone and lacks a portion of them. The sample has tens of thousands of clones, 90% seen once; the top ten hold approximately 2.9%. The source was peripheral blood mononuclear cells (PBMCs), collected before the fourth cycle of nivolumab. The receptor comes from a human donor with classical Hodgkin lymphoma.

The CDR3 spells CASSLGQRGSPLHF. CDR3 in DNA: TGCGCCAGCAGCTTGGGTCAGAGAGGCTCACCCCTCCACTTT. This chain links TRBV5-1 with TRBJ1-6; no clear D gene. Trimming stripped 0 bases from V and 10 bases from J, with 11 bases between. Germline-derived CDR1 and CDR2 are SGHRS and YFSETQ. The CDR3 is 14 residues long.